This T cell receptor (beta chain) was sequenced during a study of PD-L1 blockade in urothelial cancer. Whole-study context: Blood analysis was done at 3 weeks (second dose) and 6 weeks after treatment began.

The table came from immunoSEQ multiplex PCR; TCRdb's copy has only in-frame clones and leaves some out. The sample records 15,000 to 20,000 clones, over 80% being singletons. With 5 bases clipped from V and 2 bases from J, the junction kept 7 bases outside the gene matches. This CDR3 has 15 amino acids. The V gene's germline CDR1 is MNHEY and CDR2 SVGAGI. Indicated time point: peripheral blood 6 weeks after treatment start. The V and J genes are TRBV6-5 and TRBJ1-2; 8 positions match TRBD1. Sequencing was performed on PBMCs, taken around atezolizumab (anti-PD-L1) treatment. The source of this sequence is a man aged 50-60 years with urothelial cancer. CDR3 nucleotide sequence: TGTGCCAGCAGTACCCAAGGACAGGGCAACTATGGCTACACCTTC. Amino acids: CASSTQGQGNYGYTF.